The rows below give T cell receptor beta chains drawn from one sample of a study of blood T cell repertoires in COVID-19. Only in-frame clones appear in the TCRdb table, and some are missing; sequencing was by immunoSEQ multiplex PCR. This sample has around 120,000 clones; 90% occur once, and the top ten carry around 3.6%. Sample: peripheral blood. The source of these receptors is a man between 45 and 60 years old with active COVID-19. The CDR3 runs from the conserved cysteine through the conserved F or W. D genes are given only for firm matches. Clone size appears in some rows only: once, few, many, or a class for an expanded clone.

>TRBV18|TRBJ2-7|TRBD1|NA
TGTGCCAGCTCAAGACAGGGGGCGGGGAGCGAGCAGTACTTC
CASSRQGAGSEQYF
>TRBV10-2|TRBJ2-2|TRBD2|NA
TGCGCCAGCAGTTCTAGCGGGAGGCGCAAGACCGGGGAGCTGTTTTTT
CASSSSGRRKTGELFF
>TRBV19|TRBJ2-1|NA|NA
TGTGCCAGTAGTGACAGGACTGGGAATGAGCAGTTCTTC
CASSDRTGNEQFF
>TRBV7-9|TRBJ2-7|TRBD2|NA
TGTGCCAGCAGCCGGGGGGCCTACGAGCAGTACTTC
CASSRGAYEQYF
>TRBV18|TRBJ2-3|NA|NA
TGTGCCAGCTCACCACGACACAGTAGCACAGATACGCAGTATTTT
CASSPRHSSTDTQYF
>TRBV5-5|TRBJ2-7|TRBD1|NA
TGTGCCAGCAGCTTGGGGACAGGGATCTCCTACGAGCAGTACTTC
CASSLGTGISYEQYF
>TRBV19|TRBJ1-6|NA|NA
TGTGCCAGTGGGGGCGCGCTACCTAATTCACCCCTCCACTTT
CASGGALPNSPLHF
>TRBV12-5|TRBJ2-1|NA|once
TGTGCTAGTGGTTTGAATAACAATGAGCAGTTCTTC
CASGLNNNEQFF
>TRBV5-5|TRBJ2-1|TRBD2|NA
TGTGCCAGCAGCTTGATGCTAGCGGGGGGCGGTGAGCAGTTCTTC
CASSLMLAGGGEQFF
>TRBV7-9|TRBJ2-7|NA|NA
TGTGCCAGCAGTGGAGGACCGCCGTCCTACGAGCAGTACTTC
CASSGGPPSYEQYF
>TRBV15|TRBJ1-1|NA|NA
TGTGCCACCAGCAGTATCAGGGGCCCTGAAGCTTTCTTT
CATSSIRGPEAFF
>TRBV24-1|TRBJ2-3|TRBD2|once
TGTGCCACCAGTGATCGGACTAGCGGGATTTCAGATACGCAGTATTTT
CATSDRTSGISDTQYF
>TRBV9|TRBJ1-1|NA|few
TGTGCCAGCAGCGTAGTTGGGGGGACGAACACTGAAGCTTTCTTT
CASSVVGGTNTEAFF
>TRBV29-1|TRBJ1-1|TRBD1|NA
TGCAGCGTTTTACAGGGGGCGATAACTGAAGCTTTCTTT
CSVLQGAITEAFF
>TRBV19|TRBJ2-6|TRBD1|NA
TGTGCCAGTCGGACAGGTGCGGACTCTGGGGCCAACGTCCTGACTTTC
CASRTGADSGANVLTF
>TRBV29-1|TRBJ1-2|TRBD1|NA
TGCAGCGCCCCCGGACAGGGGATTGGCTACACCTTC
CSAPGQGIGYTF
>TRBV6-2/TRBV6-3|TRBJ1-3|TRBD1|NA
TGTGCCAGCAGTTACCGCCGGGCCCCGACAGGGAATTGGAACACCATATATTTT
CASSYRRAPTGNWNTIYF
>TRBV2|TRBJ1-4|TRBD1|NA
TGTGCCATAAACAGGGGAACTAATGAAAAACTGTTTTTT
CAINRGTNEKLFF
>TRBV11-3|TRBJ2-3|TRBD1|NA
TGTGCCAGCAGCTCTACTTACAGGGGGAGTTCCACAGATACGCAGTATTTT
CASSSTYRGSSTDTQYF
>TRBV2|TRBJ2-1|NA|NA
TGTGCCAGCAAGGCCCACAGAATCTACAATGAGCAGTTCTTC
CASKAHRIYNEQFF
>TRBV19|TRBJ1-2|NA|NA
TGTGCCAGTAGTATAGGAGGACAGTATGGCTATGGCTACACCTTC
CASSIGGQYGYGYTF
>TRBV18|TRBJ1-4|NA|NA
TGTGCCAGCTCTCTACAGGGAACTAATGAAAAACTGTTTTTT
CASSLQGTNEKLFF
>TRBV19|TRBJ2-2|NA|NA
TGTGCCAGTAGTATAGGCGGCCGGGGCACCGGGGAGCTGTTTTTT
CASSIGGRGTGELFF
>TRBV28|TRBJ2-1|NA|NA
TGTGCCAGCATCACGGTACCCTACAATGAGCAGTTCTTC
CASITVPYNEQFF
>TRBV19|TRBJ2-1|TRBD2|NA
TGTGCCAGTACCCACTCACTAGCGGGGGGGCGGAATGAGCAGTTCTTC
CASTHSLAGGRNEQFF
>TRBV30|TRBJ2-5|NA|NA
TGTGCCTGGAGAAGACAGGTCCAAGAGACCCAGTACTTC
CAWRRQVQETQYF
>TRBV5-5|TRBJ2-1|NA|NA
TGTGCCAGCAGCCCCCGCAGGGGGGACTACAATGAGCAGTTCTTC
CASSPRRGDYNEQFF
>TRBV11-3|TRBJ1-2|TRBD1|NA
TGTGCCAGCAGCTCGACGGACAGGGCTGCAACCTTC
CASSSTDRAATF
>TRBV6-5|TRBJ1-1|NA|NA
TGTGCCAGCAGTTCCGATTGGGGCAGGATGAACACTGAAGCTTTCTTT
CASSSDWGRMNTEAFF
>TRBV6-5|TRBJ2-1|TRBD1|NA
TGTGCCAGCAGTTTACAGGGGGCATGGCCCTACAATGAGCAGTTCTTC
CASSLQGAWPYNEQFF
>TRBV5-1|TRBJ2-7|NA|NA
TGCGCCAGCAGCTTTAGCTTTGGGTCCTACGAGCAGTACTTC
CASSFSFGSYEQYF
>TRBV11-1|TRBJ2-5|NA|NA
TGTGCCAGCAGCTTAGCGACTCTTGGCGGAAGGTACCAAGAGACCCAGTACTTC
CASSLATLGGRYQETQYF
>TRBV11-2|TRBJ2-1|NA|NA
TGTGCCAGCAGCTTAGAGGGATCGGGGAATGAGCAGTTCTTC
CASSLEGSGNEQFF
>TRBV6-4|TRBJ1-5|TRBD1|NA
TGTGCCAGCAGTGACTCCACCCAGGGGGCAAGCAATCAGCCCCAGCATTTT
CASSDSTQGASNQPQHF
>TRBV6-2/TRBV6-3|TRBJ2-3|NA|NA
TGTGCCAGCAGTTACGGGCGGGCCGACACAGATACGCAGTATTTT
CASSYGRADTDTQYF
>TRBV6-5|TRBJ1-2|TRBD1|NA
TGTGCCAGCAGTTCGAATACAGGGGGCGCGTATGGCTACACCTTC
CASSSNTGGAYGYTF
>TRBV19|TRBJ1-5|TRBD1|NA
TGTGCCAGTAGTATGGCGGGACAGACTTATCAGCCCCAGCATTTT
CASSMAGQTYQPQHF
>TRBV5-1|TRBJ2-3|TRBD2|NA
TGCGCCAGCAGCTTGAACGGCGGGAGTGGGACAGATACGCAGTATTTT
CASSLNGGSGTDTQYF
>TRBV6-5|TRBJ1-1|NA|NA
TGTGCCAGCAGTCCTCCCAGGGGCAAAAACACTGAAGCTTTCTTT
CASSPPRGKNTEAFF
>TRBV5-1|TRBJ1-1|TRBD1|NA
TGCGCCAGCAGCTGGGGGACAGGGCTGAACACTGAAGCTTTCTTT
CASSWGTGLNTEAFF
>TRBV3-1/TRBV3-2|TRBJ1-1|TRBD1|NA
TGTGCCAGCAGAAGACAGGGGACCACTGAAGCTTTCTTT
CASRRQGTTEAFF
>TRBV11-3|TRBJ2-1|TRBD2|NA
TGTGCCAGCAGCCCGTACCCGGGGAGCGGGGGAGCGGATGAGCAGTTCTTC
CASSPYPGSGGADEQFF
>TRBV12-5|TRBJ1-5|NA|NA
TGTGCTAGTGCCAGGGTCGGTCAGCCCCAGCATTTT
CASARVGQPQHF
>TRBV24-1|TRBJ2-1|TRBD1|NA
TGTGCCACCAGTGAAGCGGGACAGGGGAATAATGAGCAGTTCTTC
CATSEAGQGNNEQFF
>TRBV11-3|TRBJ2-1|TRBD2|NA
TGTGCCAGCAGCCTTAGGGGGGTTGGAGCGGGAGGGCAACTTGAGCAGTTCTTC
CASSLRGVGAGGQLEQFF
>TRBV27|TRBJ1-2|TRBD1|NA
TGTGCCAGCAAACGGACGGGACAGGGGTCTAACTATGGCTACACCTTC
CASKRTGQGSNYGYTF
>TRBV14|TRBJ2-1|TRBD2|NA
TGTGCCAGCAGCTTACGACGGGGGGAGGGTCCTTACAATGAGCAGTTCTTC
CASSLRRGEGPYNEQFF
>TRBV12-3/TRBV12-4|TRBJ2-5|NA|NA
TGTGCCAGCAGTTTAAGGGGTTCGGAGACCCAGTACTTC
CASSLRGSETQYF
>TRBV7-2|TRBJ2-1|NA|NA
TGTGCCAGCAGCTTCCCAGGGATCTACAATGAGCAGTTCTTC
CASSFPGIYNEQFF
>TRBV6-5|TRBJ2-3|NA|NA
TGTGCCAGCAGTTACGACGGGACAGATACGCAGTATTTT
CASSYDGTDTQYF
>TRBV6-5|TRBJ1-2|NA|NA
TGTGCCAGCAGTTACTCGGGCAGAGACCCTAACTATGGCTACACCTTC
CASSYSGRDPNYGYTF
>TRBV19|TRBJ2-1|NA|once
TGTGCCAGTAGTATTTCGTCCTACAATGAGCAGTTCTTC
CASSISSYNEQFF
>TRBV3-1/TRBV3-2|TRBJ1-2|NA|NA
TGTGCCAGCGGTCCAGGGAACTATGGCTACACCTTC
CASGPGNYGYTF
>TRBV19|TRBJ2-5|NA|NA
TGTGCCAGTAGTATAGATCCCACGGGGGTGCCGGGGACCCAGTACTTC
CASSIDPTGVPGTQYF
>TRBV6-2/TRBV6-3|TRBJ1-1|NA|NA
TGTGCCAGCAGTTACCGCGGGAACACTGAAGCTTTCTTT
CASSYRGNTEAFF
>TRBV21-1|TRBJ1-5|NA|NA
TGTGCCAGCAGCAGCCTTTCGGGTCAGCCCCAGCATTTT
CASSSLSGQPQHF
>TRBV5-4|TRBJ1-6|NA|NA
TGTGCCAGCAGCCCAGACCCTAGCAGGAGTGGGATTTCACCCCTCCACTTT
CASSPDPSRSGISPLHF
>TRBV19|TRBJ2-1|TRBD1|NA
TGTGCCAGTAGTACCGGGACAGGGTTCAATGAGCAGTTCTTC
CASSTGTGFNEQFF
>TRBV3-1/TRBV3-2|TRBJ2-3|NA|few
TGTGCCAGCAGCCAACGTCCGGCTCGCGGTACGCAGTATTTT
CASSQRPARGTQYF